Listed here are 21 T cell receptor beta chains from one sample, sequenced in a study of blood T cell repertoires in COVID-19. Data came from immunoSEQ multiplex PCR; TCRdb stores just in-frame clones and leaves some out. The sample gives some 250,000 clones, about 85% of which show up once; 4.2% is in the top ten. The source material was peripheral blood. The source is a man in his sixties with acute or convalescent COVID-19.

V is TRBV9 and J is TRBJ1-2; 7 positions match TRBD1. Germline-derived CDR1 and CDR2 are SGDLS and YYNGEE. The V and J ends lost 7 bases and 7 bases, in that order; junction bases with no gene match: 28. The CDR3 covers 19 residues. The CDR3 DNA follows: TGTGCCAGCGCCCTGGGATACCGGGACAGTTACCAAGGGCTTCGTGGCTACACCTTC. Translating it yields CASALGYRDSYQGLRGYTF.

The chain carries TRBV15 and TRBJ1-2, with a weak D call TRBD1 (5 bases). The germline CDR1 and CDR2 sequences are LNHNV and YYDKDF (reference sequence). With 1 base removed from V and 1 base from J, the gap between germline ends came to 13 bases. The CDR3 covers 16 residues. As DNA, the CDR3 is TGTGCCACCAGCAGAGGGGGCGCAGGCGTTAACTATGGCTACACCTTC. This sequence encodes CATSRGGAGVNYGYTF.

The gene calls are TRBV7-6 and TRBJ2-1, with 13 nucleotides matching TRBD2. CDR3 length: 17 residues. Germline CDR1 and CDR2: SGHVS and FNYEAQ. V dropped 4 bases and J dropped 2; count of bases not matched to a gene: 5. This CDR3 reads CASSSRTSGSAYNEQFF. The CDR3 coding sequence is TGTGCCAGCAGCTCCCGGACTAGCGGGAGTGCCTACAATGAGCAGTTCTTC.

This clone was detected only a few times. V and J are TRBV19 and TRBJ1-2, with D uncertain. CDR3 length equals 14 residues. Germline V gene sequence: CDR1 LNHDA, CDR2 SQIVND (reference sequence). Trimming cost V 8 bases and J 3 bases, with 16 bases left between them. CDR3: CASGGGEDYYGYTF. The CDR3 nucleotides read TGTGCCAGTGGAGGTGGGGAAGATTACTATGGCTACACCTTC.

V is TRBV27 and J is TRBJ2-5; D not certain. The CDR3 is 16 amino acids. The V gene lost 6 bases and the J gene lost 2 bases, with 19 bases spanning the gap. The germline gives CDR1 MNHEY, CDR2 SMNVEV (reference sequence). CDR3 sequence: CASRWSTYGSQETQYF. The CDR3 DNA sequence: TGTGCCAGCAGGTGGTCTACCTACGGGTCACAAGAGACCCAGTACTTC.

The chain recombines TRBV7-3 with TRBJ2-1; D may be TRBD1 (6 bases). Germline CDR1 SGHTA, CDR2 FQGTGA. With 8 bases removed from V and 7 bases from J, the gap between germline ends came to 21 bases. The CDR3 totals 15 residues. The CDR3 protein is CASGPYDRSANEQFF. The CDR3 coding sequence is TGTGCCAGCGGGCCCTACGACAGGTCAGCAAATGAGCAGTTCTTC.

The chain carries TRBV29-1 and TRBJ2-1, with 10 bases fitting TRBD2. From germline, CDR1 is SQVTM and CDR2 ANQGSEA. The trim removed 2 bases at V and 9 bases at J, leaving 4 bases unmatched. This CDR3 spans 13 amino acids. The CDR3 nucleotides read TGCAGCGTTGAACGGAGCGGGGGGGGTGAGCAGTTCTTC. Protein sequence: CSVERSGGGEQFF.

The genes are TRBV7-9 and TRBJ1-6; TRBD1 might be the D (6 bases). V dropped 7 bases and J dropped 7 bases, with 14 bases sitting between them. The CDR3 runs to 14 residues. CDR1 and CDR2 from the germline V gene are SEHNR and FQNEAQ (reference sequence). The CDR3 sequence: CASTPTGKNSPLHF. For the CDR3, the DNA is TGTGCCAGCACCCCGACAGGAAAGAATTCACCCCTCCACTTT.

This rearrangement joins TRBV5-1 to TRBJ2-1; 7 bases align to TRBD2. The CDR3 has 15 amino acids. Germline CDR1 is SGHRS and CDR2 is YFSETQ. J was trimmed by 4 bases and V by 2 bases; bases with no gene match: 6. The CDR3: CASSFRTRIYNEQFF. DNA for the CDR3: TGCGCCAGCAGCTTTAGGACTAGGATATACAATGAGCAGTTCTTC.

The chain couples TRBV3-1 (or the pseudogene TRBV3-2) to TRBJ1-2; D perhaps matches TRBD1 (6 bases). Germline V gene data show CDR1 as LGHDT and CDR2 as YNNKEL (reference sequence). The CDR3 sequence is 16 residues long. V was pared by 0 bases and J by 3 bases, with 14 bases between. The CDR3 sequence: CASSQDWGGAYYGYTF. CDR3 nucleotide sequence: TGTGCCAGCAGCCAAGACTGGGGGGGGGCCTACTATGGCTACACCTTC.

This chain connects TRBV4-1 to TRBJ1-5; 9 bases agree with TRBD1. CDR3 size: 16 residues. Germline V CDR1 and CDR2: MGHRA, YSYEKL. J gave up 7 bases and V 4 bases, and 11 bases lay outside the gene matches. CDR3: CASSPGQGLFYQPQHF. The CDR3 DNA is TGCGCCAGCAGCCCGGGACAGGGACTATTCTACCAGCCCCAGCATTTT.

This clone was counted a few times. The chain carries TRBV3-1 (or the pseudogene TRBV3-2) and TRBJ2-2; 11 bases align to TRBD1. Germline CDR1 reads LGHDT; CDR2 reads YNNKEL (reference sequence). After removal of 3 bases from V and 6 bases from J, the junction contained 3 bases not matched to a gene. This CDR3 region has 15 residues. The CDR3 sequence is CASSHTGQGAGELFF. The DNA of the CDR3 is TGTGCCAGCAGCCACACGGGACAGGGGGCCGGGGAGCTGTTTTTT.

The V gene is TRBV7-6, the J gene TRBJ2-3; D uncertain. The V gene's germline CDR1 is SGHVS and CDR2 FNYEAQ. V was cut by 1 base and J by 0 bases, with 8 bases left in between. This CDR3 contains 15 residues. The CDR3 loop reads CASSLERTSTDTQYF. CDR3 sequence (DNA): TGTGCCAGCAGCTTAGAACGTACAAGCACAGATACGCAGTATTTT.

V usage is TRBV29-1 and J usage is TRBJ1-1; D remains unclear. V was trimmed by 4 bases and J by 4 bases, leaving 7 bases between them. The CDR3 length is 11 residues. Germline assignment: CDR1 SQVTM and CDR2 ANQGSEA. The CDR3 bases are TGCAGCGTTGTGGGAGCCACTGAAGCTTTCTTT. It is translated as CSVVGATEAFF. Full variable domain (rest looked up from reference TRBV29-1 and TRBJ1-1): SAVISQKPSRDICQRGTSLTIQCQVDSQVTMMFWYRQQPGQSLTLIATANQGSEATYESGFVIDKFPISRPNLTFSTLTVSNMSPEDSSIYLCSVVGATEAFFGQGTRLTVV.

The genes are TRBV6-1 and TRBJ2-7, with a possible D match to TRBD1 (5 bases). V lost 2 bases and J 2 bases, leaving 10 bases between the germline ends. The length of the CDR3 is 14 residues. The germline V gene encodes CDR1 MNHNS and CDR2 SASEGT. CDR3 amino acids: CASSERQGPYEQYF. DNA for the CDR3: TGTGCCAGCAGTGAACGGCAGGGCCCCTACGAGCAGTACTTC.

V gene TRBV18 combines with J gene TRBJ2-6; D is possibly TRBD1 (6 bases). From germline, CDR1 is KGHSH and CDR2 LQKENI. CDR3 size: 19 residues. The ends were cut back, 5 bases at V and 0 bases at J, with 20 bases in the middle. The CDR3 here is CASSRNRDTSTSGANVLTF. DNA of the CDR3: TGTGCCAGCTCAAGAAACCGGGACACAAGTACCTCTGGGGCCAACGTCCTGACTTTC.

The rearrangement links TRBV28 to TRBJ1-2; D possibly corresponds to TRBD1 (5 bases). Per germline, CDR1 MDHEN and CDR2 SYDVKM. CDR3 length: 16 amino acids. V was clipped by 6 bases and J by 8 bases, with 25 bases between them. CDR3 residues: CASSFPRGTTSRGYTF. Written as DNA, the CDR3 is TGTGCCAGCAGCTTCCCGCGGGGGACGACCTCTCGAGGCTACACCTTC.

The CDR3 spells CASRPFAGAPGDEQFF. Here the CDR3 DNA reads TGTGCCAGCAGGCCGTTTGCGGGGGCCCCGGGGGATGAGCAGTTCTTC. V and J are TRBV7-3 and TRBJ2-1, with D maybe TRBD2 (7 bases). Germline V gene data show CDR1 as SGHTA and CDR2 as FQGTGA. This CDR3 has 16 residues. The V end lost 6 bases, the J end lost 8 bases, and 23 bases lay between the germline ends.

The rearrangement joins TRBV7-9 to TRBJ2-7, with D uncertain. The CDR3 totals 12 residues. Germline CDR1 is SEHNR and CDR2 is FQNEAQ (reference sequence). V was trimmed by 5 bases and J by 0 bases, leaving 5 bases between them. The CDR3 protein is CASSPFSYEQYF. CDR3 nucleotide sequence: TGTGCCAGCAGCCCCTTCTCCTACGAGCAGTACTTC.

The chain is built from TRBV9 and TRBJ2-5, with a tentative D call TRBD2 (6 bases). Germline V gene lookup returns CDR1 SGDLS and CDR2 YYNGEE. This CDR3 spans 16 amino acids. V gave up 0 bases and J gave up 1 base, with 13 bases separating them. The CDR3 DNA reads as TGTGCCAGCAGCGTAGCCGCGGGGCAGGGCCAAGAGACCCAGTACTTC. Amino acid sequence: CASSVAAGQGQETQYF.

This rearrangement joins TRBV6-6 to TRBJ2-3; D remains unclear. CDR3 length: 13 residues. Trimming took off 5 bases at V and 2 bases at J, with 8 bases between the two ends. Germline V CDR1 and CDR2: MNHNY, SVGAGI (reference sequence). For the CDR3, the DNA is TGTGCCAGCAGTCGCGACTCCACAGATACGCAGTATTTT. Translated, it gives CASSRDSTDTQYF.